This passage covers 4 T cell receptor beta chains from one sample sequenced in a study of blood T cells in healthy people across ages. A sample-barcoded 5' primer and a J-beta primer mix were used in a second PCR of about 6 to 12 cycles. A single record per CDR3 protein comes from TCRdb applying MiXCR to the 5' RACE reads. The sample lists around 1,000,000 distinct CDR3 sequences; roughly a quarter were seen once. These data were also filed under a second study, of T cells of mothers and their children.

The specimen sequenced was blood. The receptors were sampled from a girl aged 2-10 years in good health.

The CDR3 loop reads CSVVDGGYIDTQYF. Here the CDR3 DNA reads TGCAGCGTTGTAGACGGGGGGTATATAGATACGCAGTATTTT. The chain has TRBV29-1 and TRBJ2-3; 7 bases are a match to TRBD2. The V and J ends lost 4 bases and 5 bases, in that order; junction bases with no gene match: 9. Germline V gives CDR1 SQVTM, CDR2 ANQGSEA. The CDR3 has 14 residues.

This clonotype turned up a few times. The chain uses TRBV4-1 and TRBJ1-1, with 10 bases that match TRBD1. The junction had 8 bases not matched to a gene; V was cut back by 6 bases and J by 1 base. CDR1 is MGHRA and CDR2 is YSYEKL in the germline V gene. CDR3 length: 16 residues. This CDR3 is CASRLDRGDWNTEAFF. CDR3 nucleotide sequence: TGCGCCAGCAGGCTGGACAGGGGGGATTGGAACACTGAAGCTTTCTTT.

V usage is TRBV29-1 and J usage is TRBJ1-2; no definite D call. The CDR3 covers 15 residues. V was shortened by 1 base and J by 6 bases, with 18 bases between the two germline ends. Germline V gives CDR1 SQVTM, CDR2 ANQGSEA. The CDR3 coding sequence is TGCAGCGTTGAAGTTTGGGAGAGGCGGGAGCATGGCTACACCTTC. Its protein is CSVEVWERREHGYTF.

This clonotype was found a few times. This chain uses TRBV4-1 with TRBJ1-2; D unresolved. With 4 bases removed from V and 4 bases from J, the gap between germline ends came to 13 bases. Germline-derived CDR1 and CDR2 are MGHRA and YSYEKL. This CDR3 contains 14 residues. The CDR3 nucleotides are TGCGCCAGCAGCCCCTACGACGGATCCTATGGCTACACCTTC. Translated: CASSPYDGSYGYTF.